The 22 T cell receptor beta chains in this list originate from one sample, sequenced in a study of PD-L1 blockade in urothelial cancer. The table came from immunoSEQ multiplex PCR; TCRdb's copy has only in-frame clones and leaves some out. The sample records some 27,000 clones, over 80% being singletons. Specimen: PBMCs, collected around atezolizumab (anti-PD-L1) treatment. Receptors originate from a man aged 50-60 years with urothelial cancer.

This clone was counted only a few times. This chain joins TRBV2 and TRBJ1-5; D unclear. Germline-derived CDR1 and CDR2 are SNHLY and FYNNEI. This CDR3 comprises 15 residues. The V end was cut by 4 bases, the J end by 1 base, with 11 bases between. The CDR3 DNA is TGTGCCAGCAGTGTGGAAGGACTAAGCAATCAGCCCCAGCATTTT. The encoded protein is CASSVEGLSNQPQHF.

This clone was detected once. The chain links TRBV6-4 to TRBJ2-3; possible D gene TRBD2, 5 bases. The V and J ends lost 5 bases and 3 bases respectively, with 15 bases between them. Looked up from germline, CDR1 is MRHNA and CDR2 is SNTAGT. This CDR3 spans 15 amino acids. The CDR3 DNA sequence: TGTGCCAGCAGTAAGGACGGGGTTGGAACAGATACGCAGTATTTT. Translation gives CASSKDGVGTDTQYF.

This chain uses TRBV5-1 with TRBJ2-5, with 12 positions matching TRBD2. V trimming: 4 bases; J trimming: 5 bases; junction bases outside the gene matches: 18. CDR1 SGHRS and CDR2 YFSETQ come from the germline V gene. The CDR3 sequence is 19 residues long. CDR3 coding DNA: TGCGCCAGCAGCATCTCTCATTCTAGCGGGGGGGCTGGACAGGAGACCCAGTACTTC. This sequence encodes CASSISHSSGGAGQETQYF. Filled out from reference TRBV5-1 and TRBJ2-5, the complete variable domain reads KAGVTQTPRYLIKTRGQQVTLSCSPISGHRSVSWYQQTPGQGLQFLFEYFSETQRNKGNFPGRFSGRQFSNSRSEMNVSTLELGDSALYLCASSISHSSGGAGQETQYFGPGTRLLVL.

This chain joins TRBV28 and TRBJ2-2, with D perhaps matching TRBD2 (6 bases). The CDR3 has 16 amino acids. The V gene's germline CDR1 is MDHEN and CDR2 SYDVKM. The V end was cut by 2 bases, the J end by 2 bases, with 12 bases between. As DNA, the CDR3 is TGTGCCAGCAGTTTAAACCCGGGAGTAAACACCGGGGAGCTGTTTTTT. This codes for CASSLNPGVNTGELFF.

The V call is TRBV11-2, the J call TRBJ2-2; 10 bases map to TRBD2. Germline V lookup: CDR1 SGHAT, CDR2 FQNNGV. Trimming at V came to 2 bases and at J to 3 bases, leaving 3 bases not matched to a gene. The CDR3 contains 16 residues. In nucleotides, the CDR3 is TGTGCCAGCAGCTTACTAGCGGGGGTTTACACCGGGGAGCTGTTTTTT. Translated, it gives CASSLLAGVYTGELFF.

The V and J genes are TRBV28 and TRBJ2-1, with TRBD1 matching 7 bases. In germline, CDR1 is MDHEN, CDR2 SYDVKM. The CDR3 length is 14 residues. V dropped 6 bases and J dropped 11; count of bases not matched to a gene: 13. The DNA of the CDR3 is TGTGCCAGCAGCCGCCCCCCGGGACAGCCGAAGCAGTTCTTC. Its translation: CASSRPPGQPKQFF.

The chain has TRBV14 and TRBJ1-2; D may be TRBD1 (5 bases). V was shortened by 0 bases and J by 4 bases, with 9 bases between the two germline ends. The CDR3 loop spans 14 amino acids. Looked up from germline, CDR1 is SGHDN and CDR2 is FVKESK. This CDR3 is CASSQDTGVYGYTF. The CDR3 DNA is TGTGCCAGCAGCCAAGATACGGGGGTCTATGGCTACACCTTC.

This rearrangement joins TRBV28 to TRBJ2-4; 11 nucleotides match TRBD2. Trimming at V came to 5 bases and at J to 6 bases, leaving 6 bases not matched to a gene. The length of the CDR3 is 15 residues. Germline V gives CDR1 MDHEN, CDR2 SYDVKM. The CDR3 DNA sequence: TGTGCCAGCAGTAATAGCGGGGGGGCTGGAAACATTCAGTACTTC. This encodes CASSNSGGAGNIQYF.

This clone was seen a handful of times. The rearrangement uses TRBV27 and TRBJ1-5; D perhaps matches TRBD1 (5 bases). V lost 2 bases to trimming and J lost 6 bases, with 8 bases between them. This CDR3 has 13 amino acids. CDR1 and CDR2 (germline): MNHEY, SMNVEV (reference sequence). The CDR3: CASSLQGFQPQHF. Here the CDR3 DNA reads TGTGCCAGCAGTTTACAGGGTTTTCAGCCCCAGCATTTT.

The CDR3 loop reads CASSPTGSGGDPALTDTQYF. CDR3 sequence (DNA): TGTGCCAGCAGTCCCACAGGGAGCGGGGGGGACCCAGCACTCACAGATACGCAGTATTTT. The rearrangement links TRBV27 to TRBJ2-3, with 10 bases identical to TRBD2. This CDR3 is 20 amino acids long. J lost 2 bases, V lost 5 bases, and 19 bases had no gene match. Germline CDR1 is MNHEY and CDR2 is SMNVEV (reference sequence).

The gene calls are TRBV5-1 and TRBJ1-5; D may be TRBD1 (5 bases). Trimming pared 2 bases from V and 5 bases from J, leaving 14 bases between. CDR3 length: 15 amino acids. Germline V lookup: CDR1 SGHRS, CDR2 YFSETQ. The CDR3 loop reads CASSLSGQGDQPQHF. The CDR3, as DNA: TGCGCCAGCAGCTTAAGTGGGCAGGGCGATCAGCCCCAGCATTTT.

Remarks on this clone: The junction shows a germline mismatch at one end, possibly a read error. The chain carries TRBV7-7 and TRBJ2-7; D is unclear. The CDR3 spans 13 residues. CDR1 is SSHAT, CDR2 FNYEAQ, per germline (reference sequence). The CDR3 nucleotides read TGTGCTAGCAGCCCAGCGCTCAAAAGGGAGCAGTACTTC. It translates to CASSPALKREQYF. Supplemented by reference TRBV7-7 and TRBJ2-7, the full variable domain reads GAGVSQSPRYKVTKRGQDVTLRCDPISSHATLYWYQQALGQGPEFLTYFNYEAQPDKSGLPSDRFSAERPEGSISTLTIQRTEQRDSAMYRCASSPALKREQYFGPGTRLTVT.

V is TRBV29-1 and J is TRBJ2-1; D is unresolved. V was cut by 4 bases and J by 4 bases, with 8 bases left in between. The germline gives CDR1 SQVTM, CDR2 ANQGSEA. The length of the CDR3 is 12 residues. The CDR3 here is CSVARLYNEQFF. CDR3 nucleotide sequence: TGCAGCGTTGCCAGGTTATACAATGAGCAGTTCTTC.

This clone ranks as medium-sized. This chain uses TRBV30 with TRBJ1-2, with D uncertain. V lost 2 bases, J lost 0 bases, and 7 bases lay in between. CDR1 and CDR2 (germline): GTSNPN, SVGIG (reference sequence). There are 13 residues in the CDR3. The CDR3 nucleotides read TGTGCCTGGAGTTGGGCCACTAACTATGGCTACACCTTC. Protein product: CAWSWATNYGYTF. Combining the CDR3 with reference TRBV30 and TRBJ1-2 gives the whole variable domain SQTIHQWPATLVQPVGSPLSLECTVEGTSNPNLYWYRQAAGRGLQLLFYSVGIGQISSEVPQNLSASRPQDRQFILSSKKLLLSDSGFYLCAWSWATNYGYTFGSGTRLTVV.

This clone showed up just a few times. The chain has TRBV6-1 and TRBJ2-3, with TRBD1 identical over 7 bases. The V segment lost 3 bases and the J segment 6 bases; nucleotides outside the gene matches: 3. CDR1 is MNHNS, CDR2 SASEGT, per germline. The CDR3 loop spans 13 amino acids. The CDR3: CASSELQGDTQYF. For the CDR3, the DNA is TGTGCCAGCAGTGAGCTACAGGGGGATACGCAGTATTTT.

The rearrangement uses TRBV6-5 and TRBJ2-2; D perhaps matches TRBD2 (6 bases). Germline CDR1 and CDR2: MNHEY and SVGAGI. Trimming removed 0 bases at V and 7 bases at J, with 12 bases between. The CDR3 has 15 residues. CDR3 bases: TGTGCCAGCAGTTACTCGGACGGGGGTATCGGGGAGCTGTTTTTT. Protein sequence: CASSYSDGGIGELFF.

The chain recombines TRBV9 with TRBJ1-3, with a tentative D call TRBD1 (5 bases). Deletions cut 4 bases from V and 0 bases from J, with 11 bases between. The CDR3 has 15 residues. Germline CDR1 is SGDLS and CDR2 is YYNGEE. CDR3 amino acids: CASSPRQSSGNTIYF. The CDR3 DNA follows: TGTGCCAGCAGCCCAAGACAGAGCTCTGGAAACACCATATATTTT.

The rearrangement uses TRBV11-2 and TRBJ2-2; D unresolved. Germline CDR1 and CDR2: SGHAT and FQNNGV. The V end was cut by 0 bases, the J end by 0 bases, with 8 bases between. The CDR3 has 16 amino acids. The DNA of the CDR3 is TGTGCCAGCAGCTTAGACTGGCTGACGAACACCGGGGAGCTGTTTTTT. It yields the protein CASSLDWLTNTGELFF.

This clone showed up just a few times. This rearrangement joins TRBV2 to TRBJ1-2; 10 bases fit TRBD1. Germline CDR1 SNHLY, CDR2 FYNNEI. The CDR3 extends over 14 amino acids. Trimming cost V 6 bases and J 8 bases; bases outside gene matches: 9. The CDR3 reads CASSPLTGGQGYTF. In nucleotides, the CDR3 is TGTGCCAGCAGCCCTCTGACAGGGGGCCAAGGCTACACCTTC.

This clone was observed a few times. The gene calls are TRBV5-1 and TRBJ1-1; 7 bases map to TRBD1. CDR3 length: 14 residues. CDR1 SGHRS and CDR2 YFSETQ come from the germline V gene. J lost 4 bases, V lost 4 bases, and 7 bases had no gene match. The CDR3 DNA reads TGCGCCAGCAGCCCGGGGACAGCCGGCACTGAAGCTTTCTTT. Protein product: CASSPGTAGTEAFF.

The gene calls are TRBV19 and TRBJ2-1, with TRBD2 identical over 9 bases. The CDR3 runs 17 residues. Germline V gene sequence: CDR1 LNHDA, CDR2 SQIVND (reference sequence). Losses at the gene ends were 3 bases for V and 3 bases for J; bases not matched to a gene: 9. This CDR3 is CASSIGTSRAIYNEQFF. CDR3 bases: TGTGCCAGTAGTATCGGGACTAGCCGGGCCATCTACAATGAGCAGTTCTTC.

The chain's CDR3 is CASSSSGIRATYGYTF. Here the CDR3 DNA reads TGTGCCAGCAGCTCCTCCGGGATTCGGGCCACCTATGGCTACACCTTC. The chain has TRBV7-8 and TRBJ1-2, with no clear D. Germline values: CDR1 SGHVS, CDR2 FQNEAQ. The CDR3 spans 16 residues. Deletions cut 4 bases from V and 4 bases from J, with 19 bases between. The full variable domain, in which reference TRBV7-8 and TRBJ1-2 provide the parts outside the CDR3, is GAGVSQSPRYKVAKRGQDVALRCDPISGHVSLFWYQQALGQGPEFLTYFQNEAQLDKSGLPSDRFFAERPEGSVSTLKIQRTQQEDSAVYLCASSSSGIRATYGYTFGSGTRLTVV.